These 18 T cell receptor beta chains came from one sample sequenced in a study of cytomegalovirus exposure and HLA in healthy donors. Use of 60 Vbeta and 13 Jbeta primers characterized the PCR. Profiled with immunoSEQ multiplex PCR; TCRdb holds only in-frame clones, not every one. The sample holds about 130,000 clones. Sequenced: PBMCs. All receptors derive from a woman aged 40-49 years in good health and CMV-seronegative.

The rearrangement links TRBV7-8 to TRBJ2-7, with D unresolved. The CDR3 is 15 amino acids. V was shortened by 1 base and J by 6 bases, with 16 bases between the two germline ends. Germline-derived CDR1 and CDR2 are SGHVS and FQNEAQ. In DNA, the CDR3 is TGTGCCAGCAGCTTAGAACGCCATAGTACCGGCGAGCAGTACTTC. As protein: CASSLERHSTGEQYF.

The V gene is TRBV4-3, the J gene TRBJ2-2, with D unresolved. Per the germline V gene, CDR1 is LGHNA and CDR2 is YSLEER. The V and J ends lost 1 base and 9 bases respectively, with 12 bases between them. CDR3 length: 14 residues. The CDR3 DNA reads as TGCGCCAGCAGCCAAGTCGGCGGTTCGCGGGAGCTGTTTTTT. It is translated as CASSQVGGSRELFF.

The gene calls are TRBV6-1 and TRBJ1-5; tentatively, D is TRBD1 (5 bases). Trimming left V 6 bases short and J 0 bases short, with 12 bases between. CDR3 length: 15 residues. CDR1 is MNHNS, CDR2 SASEGT, per germline. This chain's CDR3 is CASRADSYSNQPQHF. CDR3 DNA sequence: TGTGCCAGCAGGGCTGACAGTTATAGCAATCAGCCCCAGCATTTT.

The chain joins TRBV7-2 to TRBJ1-1; TRBD1 aligns across 7 bases. CDR3 length equals 15 residues. Trimming took 5 bases from V and 4 from J; bases not matched to a gene: 10. Per the germline V gene, CDR1 is SGHTA and CDR2 is FQGNSA. Here the CDR3 DNA reads TGTGCCAGCAGCCTCAGACAGGGTGGGAGCACTGAAGCTTTCTTT. It codes for CASSLRQGGSTEAFF.

The rearrangement joins TRBV5-6 to TRBJ1-2; the D gene is possibly TRBD1 (5 bases). V was shortened by 10 bases and J by 3 bases, with 19 bases between the two germline ends. This CDR3 has 14 amino acids. Germline values: CDR1 SGHDT, CDR2 YYEEEE. The DNA of the CDR3 is TGTGCCGGTGGCCTACAGGCGTCGGACTATGGCTACACCTTC. Translating gives CAGGLQASDYGYTF.

The chain employs TRBV7-3 and TRBJ2-7; 13 bases line up with TRBD2. J was trimmed by 6 bases and V by 5 bases; bases with no gene match: 4. Germline V gene sequence: CDR1 SGHTA, CDR2 FQGTGA. This CDR3 comprises 14 residues. CDR3 sequence reads: CASSTGLAGAEQYV. The CDR3 bases are TGTGCCAGCAGCACCGGACTAGCGGGGGCCGAGCAGTACGTC.

The rearrangement joins TRBV10-2 to TRBJ2-5, with 11 bases fitting TRBD2. From germline, CDR1 is WSHSY and CDR2 SAAADI. The CDR3 covers 15 residues. J gave up 4 bases and V 2 bases, and 3 bases lay outside the gene matches. The CDR3 protein is CASSEIAGGLETQYF. CDR3 DNA: TGCGCCAGCAGTGAGATAGCGGGGGGGCTAGAGACCCAGTACTTC.

V and J are TRBV28 and TRBJ1-2; possible D gene TRBD1, 6 bases. The CDR3 is 21 residues long. The V gene's germline CDR1 is MDHEN and CDR2 SYDVKM. V gave up 5 bases and J gave up 8 bases, with 39 bases separating them. The CDR3 DNA reads as TGTGCCAGCAGTCTACTCGGTACGGGGGGCGCCGGATCGGTTGTTGGTGGGGGCTACACCTTC. Its translation: CASSLLGTGGAGSVVGGGYTF.

The rearrangement joins TRBV27 to TRBJ2-2; no definite D call. Germline V gives CDR1 MNHEY, CDR2 SMNVEV (reference sequence). Trimming removed 4 bases from V and 1 base from J, with 7 bases in between. CDR3 size: 14 residues. In DNA form, the CDR3 reads TGTGCCAGCAGTTGGAGAGGGAACACCGGGGAGCTGTTTTTT. It specifies CASSWRGNTGELFF.

The V gene is TRBV6-1, the J gene TRBJ1-4; 8 bases fit TRBD1. The CDR3 extends over 15 amino acids. Trimming cost V 7 bases and J 0 bases; bases outside gene matches: 4. Germline lookup yields CDR1 MNHNS and CDR2 SASEGT. CDR3 in amino acids: CASIKQGATNEKLFF. For the CDR3, the DNA is TGTGCCAGCATTAAACAGGGGGCAACTAATGAAAAACTGTTTTTT.

The V call is TRBV7-9, the J call TRBJ1-2; D is ambiguous. This CDR3 is 14 amino acids long. Germline V gives CDR1 SEHNR, CDR2 FQNEAQ (reference sequence). Trimming cost V 5 bases and J 2 bases, with 12 bases left between them. CDR3 DNA sequence: TGTGCCAGCAGCCCTAGGACTTTCAACTATGGCTACACCTTC. This codes for CASSPRTFNYGYTF.

V gene TRBV7-2 combines with J gene TRBJ2-7; 11 bases match TRBD2. The CDR3 runs 14 residues. J was trimmed by 6 bases and V by 5 bases; bases with no gene match: 6. Germline V lookup: CDR1 SGHTA, CDR2 FQGNSA. The CDR3 reads CASSVSGGASEQYF. DNA for the CDR3: TGTGCCAGCAGCGTTAGCGGGGGGGCCTCCGAGCAGTACTTC.

The chain is built from TRBV6-1 and TRBJ1-2, with D possibly TRBD1 on 5 matching bases. Trimming removed 0 bases from V and 0 bases from J, with 11 bases in between. CDR1 is MNHNS, CDR2 SASEGT, per germline. There are 16 residues in the CDR3. The CDR3 nucleotides are TGTGCCAGCAGTGAAGCGCGGGGGGTAGCTAACTATGGCTACACCTTC. Amino acids: CASSEARGVANYGYTF.

V usage is TRBV5-1 and J usage is TRBJ1-3, with TRBD1 matching over 8 bases. The CDR3 extends over 15 amino acids. V dropped 0 bases and J dropped 2; count of bases not matched to a gene: 1. Germline V gene data show CDR1 as SGHRS and CDR2 as YFSETQ. DNA for the CDR3: TGCGCCAGCAGCTTGGGGACAGGGCCTGGAAACACCATATATTTT. Its translation: CASSLGTGPGNTIYF.

This rearrangement joins TRBV19 to TRBJ2-2, with D maybe TRBD1 (5 bases). Per the germline V gene, CDR1 is LNHDA and CDR2 is SQIVND (reference sequence). V gave up 5 bases and J gave up 7 bases, with 17 bases separating them. The CDR3 spans 15 residues. CDR3 sequence: CASSLLTARGGELFF. CDR3 nucleotides: TGTGCCAGTAGTCTTTTGACGGCTAGGGGCGGGGAGCTGTTTTTT.

V usage is TRBV6-6 and J usage is TRBJ2-7, with TRBD1 matching 7 bases. The V and J ends lost 2 bases and 7 bases, in that order; junction bases with no gene match: 2. The CDR3 is made up of 12 amino acids. The germline V gene encodes CDR1 MNHNY and CDR2 SVGAGI (reference sequence). CDR3 protein: CASSYRDREQYF. CDR3 coding DNA: TGTGCCAGCAGTTACAGGGACAGAGAGCAGTACTTC.

The J gene is TRBJ2-1, the V gene TRBV9, with D hard to call. The CDR3 sequence is 16 residues long. Deletions cut 0 bases from V and 4 bases from J, with 14 bases between. The germline V gene encodes CDR1 SGDLS and CDR2 YYNGEE. CDR3 nucleotide sequence: TGTGCCAGCAGCGTAGAGGCAAGGCTAGGATACAATGAGCAGTTCTTC. Protein sequence: CASSVEARLGYNEQFF.

The chain combines TRBV5-1 with TRBJ2-3; TRBD1 agrees at 9 bases. Per germline, CDR1 SGHRS and CDR2 YFSETQ. V was clipped by 4 bases and J by 0 bases; unmatched bases: 12. This CDR3 has 18 amino acids. The chain's CDR3 is CASSLGNPGTGSTDTQYF. DNA for the CDR3: TGCGCCAGCAGCCTGGGAAATCCCGGGACAGGGAGCACAGATACGCAGTATTTT.